The clone carrying this TCR beta chain was detected many times. As yet, its antigen is unknown. The sample comes from a study of T cells after posttransplantation cyclophosphamide. Study-wide findings and caveats: Later post-transplant blood repertoires were often dominated by donor CD8+ memory clones. Recipient CMV seropositivity and CMV reactivation strongly tracked TRB clonality. Skin or GI-infiltrating T cells shared few TRB sequences with blood.

TCRdb's table, derived via immunoSEQ multiplex PCR, lists solely in-frame clones and lacks some. The repertoire consists of roughly 49,000 clones, none detected only once. The related graft donor's blood sample was taken on the day of bone marrow donation. V dropped 0 bases and J dropped 2 bases, with 5 bases sitting between them. The length of the CDR3 is 13 residues. Germline lookup yields CDR1 MNHNS and CDR2 SASEGT. This rearrangement joins TRBV6-1 to TRBJ2-7, with D possibly TRBD1 on 5 matching bases. The TCR originated in a man in his forties in good health, CMV-negative, and a related stem cell transplant donor. Sequenced sample: PBMCs. CDR3 sequence reads: CASSEAGPYEQYF. The CDR3 DNA sequence: TGTGCCAGCAGTGAAGCGGGGCCCTACGAGCAGTACTTC.